The present entry profiles one T cell receptor (beta chain) with its context. The CDR3 has 16 amino acids. The junction had 10 bases not matched to a gene; V was cut back by 4 bases and J by 6 bases. In germline, CDR1 is SGDLS, CDR2 YYNGEE. This entry is derived from a study of CD8 T cells in Susac syndrome. CD8+ and CD4+ T cells circulating in blood were sequenced for TCR beta. The multiple sclerosis control group was made up of treatment-naive patients with stable or active relapsing-remitting disease. Reverse transcription used about 0.45 to 1 ug RNA and random hexamers. Amplification of TCR beta CDR3 by immunoSEQ multiplex PCR spanned 54 Vbeta and 13 Jbeta. MiXCR, run by TCRdb on the immunoSEQ multiplex PCR reads, gives a single entry per CDR3 protein. The data hold 70,000 or so distinct CDR3 sequences, with 90% to 95% observed a single time.

This receptor was obtained from a human donor with multiple sclerosis. V gene TRBV9 combines with J gene TRBJ2-3, with 11 bases identical to TRBD2. Sequenced sample: CD8+ T cells from PBMCs. The CDR3 DNA reads as TGTGCCAGCAGCACGGATCTAGCGGGAGGCCCCGATACGCAGTATTTT. Its protein product is CASSTDLAGGPDTQYF.